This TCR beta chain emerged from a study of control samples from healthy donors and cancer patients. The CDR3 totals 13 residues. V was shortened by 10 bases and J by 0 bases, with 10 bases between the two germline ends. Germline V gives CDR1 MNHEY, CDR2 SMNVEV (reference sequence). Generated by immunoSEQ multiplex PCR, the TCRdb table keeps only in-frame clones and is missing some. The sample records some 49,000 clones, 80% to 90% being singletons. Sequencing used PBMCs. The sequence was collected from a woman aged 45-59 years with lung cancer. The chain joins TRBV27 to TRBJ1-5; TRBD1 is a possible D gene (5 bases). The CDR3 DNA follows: TGTGCCACCTCAGGGAATAGCAATCAGCCCCAGCATTTT. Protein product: CATSGNSNQPQHF.